There are many counts of the clone carrying this T cell receptor (beta chain). As yet, its antigen is unknown. Trimming took off 5 bases at V and 1 base at J, with 12 bases between the two ends. The CDR3 runs 14 residues. The record originates from a study of blood T cells in healthy people across ages. The overall study: Template switching recovered approximately one barcoded beta molecule for every two T cells.

A second PCR, run for roughly 7 to 11 cycles, used a sample-barcoded 5' primer plus a J-beta primer mix. MiXCR, run by TCRdb on the 5' RACE reads, gives a single entry per CDR3 protein. Of 780,000 or so distinct CDR3 sequences listed, about 48% are singletons. Study conclusions and caveats: Older age coincided with a roughly linear decline in TCR beta diversity per million T cells. Unsorted PBMCs blocked a conclusive comparison of naive and antigen-experienced cells.

It was about 9.4 milliliters of peripheral blood that were drawn from each donor. The TCR originated in a man older than 75 in good health. This sequence joins TRBV12-3 or TRBV12-4 and TRBJ2-7, with D possibly being TRBD1 or TRBD2 (6 bases each). The sample consisted of blood. The CDR3 loop is CASSDRTISYEQYF. The CDR3 DNA sequence: TGTGCCAGCAGTGACAGGACTATTTCCTACGAGCAGTACTTC.